Listed below are T cell receptor beta chains from one sample, sequenced in a study of T cell responses to AZD1222 COVID-19 vaccine. Only in-frame clones appear in the TCRdb table, and some are missing; sequencing was by immunoSEQ multiplex PCR. The table has some 150,000 clones, 90% seen once; the top ten hold over 1.5%. The specimen was peripheral blood, collected on day 0 of AZD1222 vaccination. The receptor set was obtained from an adult in good health. Both conserved end residues are trimmed from each CDR3. A D gene is named only where the DNA matches it firmly. Size is stated for part of the rows, as once, few or many counts, or as a class when the clone is expanded.

V,D,size,CDR3
TRBV25-1,TRBD2,NA,ASSVTSGRAPGDEQY
TRBV6-1,NA,NA,ASSEALWGPGNTIY
TRBV10-1,TRBD1,NA,ATSGTGVFEQY
TRBV7-8,NA,NA,ASSLGGPFSNQPQH
TRBV18,NA,NA,ASSGQRAGAGEQF
TRBV19,NA,NA,ASSIGGKNQPQH
TRBV7-2,NA,once,ASSLEIGGGGGTQY
TRBV3-1/TRBV3-2,NA,NA,ASSQRRNYGYT
TRBV10-3,NA,NA,AISESVRQSPLH
TRBV5-8,NA,NA,ASSLEPTPGTDTQY
TRBV5-3,NA,NA,ARIRGPRLGSYNEQF
TRBV29-1,TRBD1,NA,SVMRTGGEGTEAF
TRBV18,TRBD1,NA,ASSLGQENEQY
TRBV9,NA,NA,ASSVSISGSPDTQY
TRBV27,TRBD1,NA,ASSGLPGQGSYEQY
TRBV28,TRBD1,NA,ASSPGTANSPLH
TRBV5-1,NA,once,ASSLAGDRYGYT
TRBV27,NA,NA,ASSRSGGATEAF
TRBV9,NA,NA,ASSATEMNTEAF
TRBV9,NA,NA,ASSEGAASYNEQF
TRBV18,TRBD2,NA,ASSPRAGGDNEQF
TRBV19,NA,NA,ASTPGQFHPNSPLH
TRBV7-9,TRBD1,NA,ASSEPKDRQGAREKLF
TRBV24-1,NA,NA,ATSDPGDSNYGYT